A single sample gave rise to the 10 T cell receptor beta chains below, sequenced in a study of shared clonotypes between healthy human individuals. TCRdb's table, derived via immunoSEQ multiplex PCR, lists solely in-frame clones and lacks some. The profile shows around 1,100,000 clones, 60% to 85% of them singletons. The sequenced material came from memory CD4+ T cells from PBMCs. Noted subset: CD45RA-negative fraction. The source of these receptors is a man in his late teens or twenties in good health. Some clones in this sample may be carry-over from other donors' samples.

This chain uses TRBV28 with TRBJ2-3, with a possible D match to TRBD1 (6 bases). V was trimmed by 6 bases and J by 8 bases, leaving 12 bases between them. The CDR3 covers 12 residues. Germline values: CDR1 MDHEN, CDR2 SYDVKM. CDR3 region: CASSQARGTQYF. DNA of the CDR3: TGTGCCAGCAGCCAGGCCAGGGGTACGCAGTATTTT.

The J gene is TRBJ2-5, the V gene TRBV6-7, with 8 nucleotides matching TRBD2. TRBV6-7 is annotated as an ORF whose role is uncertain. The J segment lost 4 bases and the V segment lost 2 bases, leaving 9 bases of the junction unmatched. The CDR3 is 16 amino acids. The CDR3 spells CASSYEGLAGAETQYF. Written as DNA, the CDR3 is TGTGCCAGCAGTTACGAAGGGCTAGCGGGTGCAGAGACCCAGTACTTC.

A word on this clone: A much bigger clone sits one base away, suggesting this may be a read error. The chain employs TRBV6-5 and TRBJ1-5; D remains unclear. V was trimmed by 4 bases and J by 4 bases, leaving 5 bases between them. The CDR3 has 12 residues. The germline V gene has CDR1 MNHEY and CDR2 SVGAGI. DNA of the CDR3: TGTGCCAGCAGTTCCCATAATCAGCCCCAGCATTTT. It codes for CASSSHNQPQHF.

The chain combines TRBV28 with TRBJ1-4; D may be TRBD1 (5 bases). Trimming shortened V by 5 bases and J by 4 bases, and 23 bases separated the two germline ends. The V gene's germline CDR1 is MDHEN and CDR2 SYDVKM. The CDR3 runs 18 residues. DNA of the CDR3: TGTGCCAGCAGTCTTTTACGCCCGAGGGGTAGGGGTAATGAAAAACTGTTTTTT. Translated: CASSLLRPRGRGNEKLFF. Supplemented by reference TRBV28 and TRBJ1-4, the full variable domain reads DVKVTQSSRYLVKRTGEKVFLECVQDMDHENMFWYRQDPGLGLRLIYFSYDVKMKEKGDIPEGYSVSREKKERFSLILESASTNQTSMYLCASSLLRPRGRGNEKLFFGSGTQLSVL.

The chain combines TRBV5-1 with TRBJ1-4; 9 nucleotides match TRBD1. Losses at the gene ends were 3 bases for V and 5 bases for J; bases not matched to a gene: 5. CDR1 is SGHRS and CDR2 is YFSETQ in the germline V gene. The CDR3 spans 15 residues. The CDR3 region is CASSYSGTGNEKLFF. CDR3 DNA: TGCGCCAGCAGCTACTCCGGGACAGGGAATGAAAAACTGTTTTTT.

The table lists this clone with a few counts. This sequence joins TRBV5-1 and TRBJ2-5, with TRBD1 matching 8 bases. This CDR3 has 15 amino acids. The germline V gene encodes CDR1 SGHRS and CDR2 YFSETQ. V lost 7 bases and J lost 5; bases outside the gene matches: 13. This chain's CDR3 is CASLSLAGGAETQYF. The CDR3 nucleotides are TGCGCCAGCCTGAGCTTGGCAGGGGGCGCGGAGACCCAGTACTTC. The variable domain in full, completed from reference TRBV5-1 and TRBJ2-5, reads KAGVTQTPRYLIKTRGQQVTLSCSPISGHRSVSWYQQTPGQGLQFLFEYFSETQRNKGNFPGRFSGRQFSNSRSEMNVSTLELGDSALYLCASLSLAGGAETQYFGPGTRLLVL.

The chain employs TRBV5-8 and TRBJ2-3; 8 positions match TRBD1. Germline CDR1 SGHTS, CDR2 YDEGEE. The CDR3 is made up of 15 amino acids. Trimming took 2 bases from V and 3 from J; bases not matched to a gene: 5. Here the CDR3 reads CASSLGQGRTDTQYF. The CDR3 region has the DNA TGTGCCAGCAGCTTAGGACAGGGTAGAACAGATACGCAGTATTTT.

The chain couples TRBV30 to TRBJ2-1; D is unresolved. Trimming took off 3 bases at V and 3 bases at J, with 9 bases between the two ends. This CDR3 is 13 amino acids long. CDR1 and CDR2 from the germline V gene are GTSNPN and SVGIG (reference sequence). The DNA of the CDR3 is TGTGCCTGGAGACCTGGGCTCTACAATGAGCAGTTCTTC. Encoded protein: CAWRPGLYNEQFF. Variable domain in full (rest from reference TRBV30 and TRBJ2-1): SQTIHQWPATLVQPVGSPLSLECTVEGTSNPNLYWYRQAAGRGLQLLFYSVGIGQISSEVPQNLSASRPQDRQFILSSKKLLLSDSGFYLCAWRPGLYNEQFFGPGTRLTVL.

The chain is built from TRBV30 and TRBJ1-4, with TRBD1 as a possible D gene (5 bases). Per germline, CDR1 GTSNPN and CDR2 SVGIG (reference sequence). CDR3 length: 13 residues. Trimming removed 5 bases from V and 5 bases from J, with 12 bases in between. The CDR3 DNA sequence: TGTGCCTGGGGCAGGGCCTTAAATGAAAAACTGTTTTTT. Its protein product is CAWGRALNEKLFF.

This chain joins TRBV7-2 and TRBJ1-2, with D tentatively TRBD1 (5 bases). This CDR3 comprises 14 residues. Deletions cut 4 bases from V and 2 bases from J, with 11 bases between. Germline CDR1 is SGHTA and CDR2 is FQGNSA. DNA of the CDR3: TGTGCCAGCAGCTCCCCCCGGGGGAACTATGGCTACACCTTC. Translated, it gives CASSSPRGNYGYTF.